This T cell receptor beta chain was retrieved from a study of shared clonotypes between healthy human individuals. Across the study: CD4 naive and memory got three plates each, CD8 naive two, CD8 memory one.

Deep-level assay runs were performed. Clones were sequenced by immunoSEQ multiplex PCR, and TCRdb holds only the in-frame ones, with some missing. The table lists some 740,000 clones, 80% to 95% of them singletons. Naive CD8 cells lacked CD45RO and underwent positive selection for CCR7, leaving out terminally differentiated effector memory CD45RA+ cells. Trimming stripped 3 bases from V and 4 bases from J, with 14 bases between. The CDR3 length is 14 residues. The germline gives CDR1 SGDLS, CDR2 YYNGEE. The gene calls are TRBV9 and TRBJ2-7, with D possibly being TRBD2 (6 bases). The sequenced sample was naive CD8+ T cells sorted from blood. The sequence derives from a man younger than 45 in good health. CDR3 region: CASSAGTHNYEQYF. Here the CDR3 DNA reads TGTGCCAGCAGCGCCGGGACTCATAATTACGAGCAGTACTTC.